A single sample gave rise to the 27 T cell receptor beta chains below, sequenced in a study of cytomegalovirus exposure and HLA in healthy donors. With 60 Vbeta and 13 Jbeta primers, the PCR was carried out. Sequencing used immunoSEQ multiplex PCR; TCRdb keeps in-frame clones, though not all of them. The sample holds about 110,000 clones, 55% to 65% seen once. Sequencing input: PBMCs. The source is a woman aged 25 to 39 in good health and CMV-seronegative.

This sequence joins TRBV4-2 and TRBJ1-5; D may be TRBD1 (6 bases). There are 15 residues in the CDR3. Germline V gene lookup returns CDR1 LGHNA and CDR2 YNFKEQ. With 0 bases removed from V and 7 bases from J, the gap between germline ends came to 13 bases. DNA for the CDR3: TGTGCCAGCAGCCAAGACCCTAGTAGGGGGCAGCCCCAGCATTTT. It yields the protein CASSQDPSRGQPQHF.

This rearrangement joins TRBV19 to TRBJ1-4; 7 bases align to TRBD1. Germline values: CDR1 LNHDA, CDR2 SQIVND (reference sequence). The CDR3 length is 15 residues. The trim removed 3 bases at V and 6 bases at J, leaving 7 bases unmatched. The CDR3 DNA reads as TGTGCCAGTAGTATGGTCGTACAGGGGTATGAAAAACTGTTTTTT. It encodes CASSMVVQGYEKLFF.

The chain combines TRBV6-1 with TRBJ1-4; 9 bases agree with TRBD1. This CDR3 is 17 amino acids long. The germline CDR1 and CDR2 sequences are MNHNS and SASEGT. Germline trimming cut 3 bases from V and 0 bases from J; bases unmatched to any gene: 5. The CDR3 sequence is CASSDPGQGPTNEKLFF. In nucleotides, the CDR3 is TGTGCCAGCAGTGACCCGGGACAGGGCCCAACTAATGAAAAACTGTTTTTT.

This clone was picked up one time. CDR3: CASSLSGPQHF. CDR3 DNA: TGTGCCAGCAGTTTGTCGGGGCCCCAGCATTTT. V usage is TRBV28 and J usage is TRBJ1-5; D is ambiguous. Germline lookup yields CDR1 MDHEN and CDR2 SYDVKM. Trimming shortened V by 3 bases and J by 9 bases, and 6 bases separated the two germline ends. The CDR3 loop spans 11 amino acids.

In this sample, this clone turned up a few times. The CDR3 loop reads CASSLLAGALHEQYF. In DNA form, the CDR3 reads TGTGCCAGCAGCCTCTTAGCGGGAGCTCTCCACGAGCAGTACTTC. The chain joins TRBV28 to TRBJ2-7; 9 bases are a match to TRBD2. This CDR3 contains 15 residues. Looked up from germline, CDR1 is MDHEN and CDR2 is SYDVKM. Trimming cost V 6 bases and J 5 bases; bases outside gene matches: 11.

The V and J genes are TRBV10-1 and TRBJ2-3; tentative D call: TRBD1 (5 bases). Trimming cost V 4 bases and J 6 bases, with 8 bases left between them. The CDR3 runs 12 residues. Germline values: CDR1 WNHNN, CDR2 SYGVQD (reference sequence). CDR3 amino acids: CASSGNRDTQYF. The CDR3 nucleotides are TGCGCCAGCAGTGGAAACAGGGATACGCAGTATTTT.

This clone was counted once. J is TRBJ2-4 and V is TRBV2, with D unclear. Germline CDR1 SNHLY, CDR2 FYNNEI. The germline V and J ends were trimmed by 4 bases and 1 base, with 8 bases remaining between them. The CDR3 is 14 amino acids. This CDR3 reads CASSAARAKNIQYF. The CDR3 nucleotides read TGTGCCAGCAGTGCGGCTAGGGCCAAAAACATTCAGTACTTC.

CDR3 sequence reads: CASSWDRGKENTIYF. Here the CDR3 DNA reads TGTGCCAGCAGCTGGGACCGGGGGAAAGAAAACACCATATATTTT. The chain uses TRBV7-2 and TRBJ1-3; possibly TRBD1 for D (5 bases). Per germline, CDR1 SGHTA and CDR2 FQGNSA. The CDR3 consists of 15 residues. V lost 4 bases and J 6 bases, leaving 16 bases between the germline ends.

V and J are TRBV12-5 and TRBJ1-1; a possible D gene is TRBD1 (5 bases). The germline CDR1 and CDR2 sequences are LGHNT and FRNRAP. The CDR3 is 13 amino acids. V was trimmed by 5 bases and J by 10 bases, leaving 17 bases between them. CDR3 region: CASGPEGEAGAFF. In nucleotides, the CDR3 is TGTGCTAGTGGTCCCGAAGGGGAAGCAGGAGCTTTCTTT.

The chain uses TRBV28 and TRBJ2-7, with 8 positions matching TRBD1. Germline V gene sequence: CDR1 MDHEN, CDR2 SYDVKM. The CDR3 loop spans 12 amino acids. Trimming removed 5 bases from V and 7 bases from J; junction bases left unmatched: 4. CDR3 bases: TGTGCCAGCAGTCAGGGGGCAGGGGAGCAGTACTTC. Translated: CASSQGAGEQYF.

V is TRBV5-6 and J is TRBJ2-7, with D possibly being TRBD1 (6 bases). Germline V gives CDR1 SGHDT, CDR2 YYEEEE. CDR3 length: 14 residues. V shed 2 bases and J shed 9 bases, with 18 bases lying between them. This chain's CDR3 is CASSFGTISSGQYF. DNA of the CDR3: TGTGCCAGCAGCTTTGGGACAATTAGCTCCGGGCAGTACTTC. The variable domain in full, with the rest retrieved from reference TRBV5-6 and TRBJ2-7, is DAGVTQSPTHLIKTRGQQVTLRCSPKSGHDTVSWYQQALGQGPQFIFQYYEEEERQRGNFPDRFSGHQFPNYSSELNVNALLLGDSALYLCASSFGTISSGQYFGPGTRLTVT.

V usage is TRBV6-1 and J usage is TRBJ1-2; TRBD1 agrees at 11 bases. The length of the CDR3 is 15 residues. Germline trimming cut 4 bases from V and 5 bases from J; bases unmatched to any gene: 6. Germline V lookup: CDR1 MNHNS, CDR2 SASEGT. CDR3 DNA: TGTGCCAGCAGTGGTGTAGGGACAGGGGGGTATGGCTACACCTTC. Its translation is CASSGVGTGGYGYTF.

V is TRBV27 and J is TRBJ1-1, with D maybe TRBD1 (5 bases). The CDR3 has 14 amino acids. Germline V lookup: CDR1 MNHEY, CDR2 SMNVEV (reference sequence). With 0 bases removed from V and 5 bases from J, the gap between germline ends came to 10 bases. The CDR3 loop reads CASSLSRVVTEAFF. CDR3 sequence (DNA): TGTGCCAGCAGTTTATCCAGGGTTGTTACTGAAGCTTTCTTT.

This chain links TRBV6-5 with TRBJ1-1; possible D gene TRBD1, 6 bases. Trimming pared 10 bases from V and 7 bases from J, leaving 16 bases between. The CDR3 runs 12 residues. Germline lookup yields CDR1 MNHEY and CDR2 SVGAGI. This CDR3 is CATSGAVDEAFF. CDR3 DNA sequence: TGTGCCACCTCAGGGGCGGTGGATGAAGCTTTCTTT.

This clone was seen once. The chain has TRBV7-2 and TRBJ1-2; 8 bases are shared with TRBD1. With V trimmed by 0 bases and J by 4 bases, 4 bases remained unmatched. The CDR3 has 15 residues. Per the germline V gene, CDR1 is SGHTA and CDR2 is FQGNSA. This CDR3 reads CASSLAQGARYGYTF. The DNA of the CDR3 is TGTGCCAGCAGCTTAGCCCAGGGGGCCCGCTATGGCTACACCTTC.

The rearrangement links TRBV2 to TRBJ1-1; D is perhaps TRBD1 (5 bases). Germline V gene sequence: CDR1 SNHLY, CDR2 FYNNEI. The ends were cut back, 6 bases at V and 7 bases at J, with 9 bases in the middle. The CDR3 is 11 residues long. CDR3: CASRAGGEAFF. CDR3 coding DNA: TGTGCCAGCAGGGCGGGGGGTGAAGCTTTCTTT.

The chain uses TRBV29-1 and TRBJ1-4; 7 bases are shared with TRBD1. Germline V gene sequence: CDR1 SQVTM, CDR2 ANQGSEA. V shed 2 bases, J shed 8 bases, and the junction held 5 bases outside the gene matches. The CDR3 spans 13 residues. The CDR3 region is CSVEWDSTEKLFF. In DNA, the CDR3 is TGCAGCGTTGAATGGGACAGTACGGAAAAACTGTTTTTT.

The chain combines TRBV6-5 with TRBJ2-7, with 7 bases aligning to TRBD2. Germline values: CDR1 MNHEY, CDR2 SVGAGI. The CDR3 covers 15 residues. The V and J ends lost 6 bases and 2 bases, in that order; junction bases with no gene match: 10. Here the CDR3 DNA reads TGTGCCAGCAGCCAGCCCGGGGGGTTACCCTACGAGCAGTACTTC. Its translation: CASSQPGGLPYEQYF.

DNA of the CDR3: TGTGCCAGCAGCTTGGACGGGACAGGGGCTAACTATGGCTACACCTTC. It codes for CASSLDGTGANYGYTF. The rearrangement joins TRBV5-4 to TRBJ1-2; 10 bases map to TRBD1. The CDR3 is 16 residues long. Looked up from germline, CDR1 is SGHNT and CDR2 is YYREEE (reference sequence). The V segment lost 0 bases and the J segment 0 bases; nucleotides outside the gene matches: 2. Complete variable domain (other parts from reference TRBV5-4 and TRBJ1-2): ETGVTQSPTHLIKTRGQQVTLRCSSQSGHNTVSWYQQALGQGPQFIFQYYREEENGRGNFPPRFSGLQFPNYSSELNVNALELDDSALYLCASSLDGTGANYGYTFGSGTRLTVV.

CDR3 in amino acids: CAWGRDRGPEPQHF. CDR3 sequence (DNA): TGTGCCTGGGGCCGGGACAGGGGGCCCGAGCCCCAGCATTTT. The chain combines TRBV30 with TRBJ1-5; TRBD1 matches 12 bases. V was clipped by 5 bases and J by 8 bases; unmatched bases: 7. The CDR3 loop spans 14 amino acids. CDR1 is GTSNPN, CDR2 SVGIG, per germline (reference sequence).

This chain joins TRBV27 and TRBJ1-2, with TRBD1 matching over 7 bases. From germline, CDR1 is MNHEY and CDR2 SMNVEV (reference sequence). The CDR3 totals 14 residues. V trimming: 5 bases; J trimming: 7 bases; junction bases outside the gene matches: 10. In DNA, the CDR3 is TGTGCCAGCAGTCCCTCAACAGGGGTAGGTGGCTACACCTTC. It encodes CASSPSTGVGGYTF.

This clone was counted a single time. This sequence joins TRBV19 and TRBJ2-7; TRBD2 might be the D (5 bases). Germline V gives CDR1 LNHDA, CDR2 SQIVND (reference sequence). The CDR3 has 16 amino acids. The V end was cut by 6 bases, the J end by 2 bases, with 20 bases between. CDR3 coding DNA: TGTGCCAGTAGCAACCCTGCTAGGACTGGCGCCTACGAGCAGTACTTC. It is translated as CASSNPARTGAYEQYF.

This chain joins TRBV6-6 and TRBJ2-1; tentatively, D is TRBD1 (6 bases). The germline CDR1 and CDR2 sequences are MNHNY and SVGAGI (reference sequence). Trimming took 8 bases from V and 4 from J, leaving 6 bases between them. This CDR3 has 11 residues. The CDR3 protein is CASGQYNEQFF. The CDR3 DNA is TGTGCCAGCGGACAGTACAATGAGCAGTTCTTC.

In this sample, this clone turned up a few times. The chain combines TRBV5-6 with TRBJ2-1; the match to TRBD2 covers 8 bases. The CDR3 runs 14 residues. Germline trimming cut 4 bases from V and 6 bases from J; bases unmatched to any gene: 6. Germline assignment: CDR1 SGHDT and CDR2 YYEEEE. DNA for the CDR3: TGTGCCAGCAGCCCAACCGGGACTAGCAATGAGCAGTTCTTC. Translation: CASSPTGTSNEQFF.

The sample holds a few counts of this clone. Written as DNA, the CDR3 is TGCGCCAGCAGCGTGACAGGGAATGAGCAGTTCTTC. Translation: CASSVTGNEQFF. The chain couples TRBV5-1 to TRBJ2-1; 7 nucleotides align to TRBD1. J gave up 7 bases and V 4 bases, and 2 bases lay outside the gene matches. The CDR3 is made up of 12 amino acids. CDR1 and CDR2 from the germline V gene are SGHRS and YFSETQ.

The rearrangement uses TRBV29-1 and TRBJ1-1; D perhaps matches TRBD1 (5 bases). The germline CDR1 and CDR2 sequences are SQVTM and ANQGSEA. The CDR3 is 11 residues long. The V end was cut by 6 bases, the J end by 6 bases, with 11 bases between. The CDR3 nucleotides read TGCAGCGTACTATTGACAGCTGAAGCTTTCTTT. It encodes CSVLLTAEAFF. The entire variable domain, with the rest obtained from reference TRBV29-1 and TRBJ1-1, is as follows: SAVISQKPSRDICQRGTSLTIQCQVDSQVTMMFWYRQQPGQSLTLIATANQGSEATYESGFVIDKFPISRPNLTFSTLTVSNMSPEDSSIYLCSVLLTAEAFFGQGTRLTVV.

This clone has more than one count but fewer than ten. CDR3 amino acids: CASSQGIRSGSSYEQYF. CDR3 DNA sequence: TGCGCCAGCAGCCAAGGAATCCGTAGCGGGAGCTCCTACGAGCAGTACTTC. V and J are TRBV4-1 and TRBJ2-7; TRBD2 matches 9 bases. Unmatched junction bases numbered 7, after V lost 1 base and J lost 0 bases. CDR3 length: 17 amino acids. Germline lookup yields CDR1 MGHRA and CDR2 YSYEKL.